One sample yielded the 9 T cell receptor beta chains listed below, sequenced in a study of tumor-infiltrating lymphocytes in localized non-small cell lung cancer. Profiling relied on immunoSEQ multiplex PCR, and the TCRdb table lists in-frame clones only, not all of them. The table has roughly 8,500 clones, 81% seen once; the top ten hold around 10%. The source material was uninvolved lung tissue not adjacent to the tumor. These receptors were obtained from a human donor with non-small cell lung cancer.

This clone was observed a single time. V usage is TRBV13 and J usage is TRBJ2-7; TRBD1 agrees at 11 bases. Trimming at V came to 2 bases and at J to 2 bases, leaving 2 bases not matched to a gene. This CDR3 is built from 15 residues. The germline gives CDR1 PRHDT, CDR2 FYEKMQ (reference sequence). The CDR3 sequence: CASSLMGQGAYEQYF. CDR3 sequence (DNA): TGTGCCAGCAGCTTAATGGGACAGGGGGCCTACGAGCAGTACTTC.

The chain combines TRBV27 with TRBJ1-5, with 7 bases that match TRBD1. V lost 6 bases, J lost 2 bases, and 1 base stayed unmatched. CDR1 is MNHEY, CDR2 SMNVEV, per germline (reference sequence). The CDR3 loop spans 13 amino acids. DNA for the CDR3: TGTGCCAGCAGCGGACAGGGCAATCAGCCCCAGCATTTT. Its protein product is CASSGQGNQPQHF.

This chain links TRBV7-9 with TRBJ2-1; D call uncertain. Germline CDR1 is SEHNR and CDR2 is FQNEAQ (reference sequence). V lost 5 bases to trimming and J lost 4 bases, with 9 bases between them. CDR3 length: 13 residues. Here the CDR3 DNA reads TGTGCCAGCAGCACTGACCCATACAATGAGCAGTTCTTC. Translation: CASSTDPYNEQFF.

The genes are TRBV6-1 and TRBJ1-2; the match to TRBD1 covers 9 bases. Trimming at V came to 6 bases and at J to 4 bases, leaving 3 bases not matched to a gene. The CDR3 is made up of 13 amino acids. Germline assignment: CDR1 MNHNS and CDR2 SASEGT. The DNA for the CDR3 is TGTGCCAGCAGAGAGACAGGGGGCTATGGCTACACCTTC. Protein product: CASRETGGYGYTF.

V is TRBV5-1 and J is TRBJ2-2; the D is unclear. Germline V gene sequence: CDR1 SGHRS, CDR2 YFSETQ. Between the trimmed V and J ends, which lost 0 bases and 0 bases, there was a span of 12 bases. This CDR3 has 17 residues. The CDR3 coding sequence is TGCGCCAGCAGCTTGGGCGGCAGCACCCCGAACACCGGGGAGCTGTTTTTT. It is translated as CASSLGGSTPNTGELFF.

This rearrangement joins TRBV2 to TRBJ1-2; D gene ambiguous. CDR3 size: 13 residues. Deletions cut 2 bases from V and 2 bases from J, with 6 bases between. The V gene's germline CDR1 is SNHLY and CDR2 FYNNEI. Written as DNA, the CDR3 is TGTGCCAGCAGTGAAAAACAGAACTATGGCTACACCTTC. Encoded protein: CASSEKQNYGYTF.

The CDR3 sequence: CGTGSNQPQHF. The CDR3, as DNA: TGTGGGACAGGGTCCAATCAGCCCCAGCATTTT. The chain joins TRBV6-5 to TRBJ1-5; TRBD1 matches 8 bases. CDR3 length: 11 amino acids. Germline CDR1 and CDR2: MNHEY and SVGAGI.

This chain connects TRBV15 to TRBJ2-5; perhaps TRBD2 as D (5 bases). Germline V gene lookup returns CDR1 LNHNV and CDR2 YYDKDF (reference sequence). The germline V and J ends were trimmed by 0 bases and 7 bases, with 21 bases remaining between them. The length of the CDR3 is 17 residues. The CDR3 sequence is CATSRESRFGGLATQYF. The CDR3 coding sequence is TGTGCCACCAGCAGAGAGAGCAGATTTGGCGGGTTGGCGACCCAGTACTTC.

The CDR3 DNA sequence: TGTGCCAGCAGCCACGGGACTTCTAGATCCACAGATACGCAGTATTTT. It encodes CASSHGTSRSTDTQYF. The chain couples TRBV2 to TRBJ2-3, with a possible D match to TRBD2 (6 bases). V lost 6 bases and J lost 2, with 18 bases in between. CDR3 length: 16 residues. Germline CDR1 SNHLY, CDR2 FYNNEI. Variable domain in full (rest from reference TRBV2 and TRBJ2-3): EPEVTQTPSHQVTQMGQEVILRCVPISNHLYFYWYRQILGQKVEFLVSFYNNEISEKSEIFDDQFSVERPDGSNFTLKIRSTKLEDSAMYFCASSHGTSRSTDTQYFGPGTRLTVL.